The rows below give T cell receptor beta chains drawn from one sample of a study of cytomegalovirus exposure and HLA in healthy donors. Assay: immunoSEQ multiplex PCR; the TCRdb copy retains only in-frame clones and omits some. The table has under 200,000 clones, approximately 87% seen once. Sequencing used PBMCs. All receptors derive from a woman between 25 and 40 years old in good health and CMV-seronegative. The CDR3 runs from the conserved cysteine through the conserved F or W. Fields, in order: D gene, J gene, V gene, clone size, CDR3 protein, CDR3 DNA. A D gene is named only where the DNA matches it firmly. Size values are once, few and many counts, or a class for expanded clones, and some rows have none.

D: NA; J: TRBJ1-2; V: TRBV5-4; size: once; CDR3: CASSLPPYGYTF; DNA: TGTGCCAGCAGCCTCCCCCCCTATGGCTACACCTTC
D: TRBD1; J: TRBJ1-2; V: TRBV7-9; size: NA; CDR3: CASSYETGKVFGYTF; DNA: TGTGCCAGCAGCTACGAGACAGGGAAAGTCTTCGGCTACACCTTC
D: NA; J: TRBJ2-5; V: TRBV7-2; size: NA; CDR3: CASSPLRGGVQTQYF; DNA: TGTGCCAGCAGCCCCCTCAGGGGAGGAGTCCAGACCCAGTACTTC
D: NA; J: TRBJ1-4; V: TRBV4-2; size: NA; CDR3: CASSQDYGNEKLFF; DNA: TGTGCCAGCAGCCAAGATTACGGTAATGAAAAACTGTTTTTT
D: NA; J: TRBJ1-6; V: TRBV4-1; size: NA; CDR3: CASSQAGGNSPLHF; DNA: TGCGCCAGCAGCCAAGCCGGGGGAAATTCACCCCTCCACTTT
D: NA; J: TRBJ1-3; V: TRBV2; size: NA; CDR3: CASSENSGNTIYF; DNA: TGTGCCAGCAGTGAGAACTCTGGAAACACCATATATTTT
D: TRBD2; J: TRBJ2-7; V: TRBV7-2; size: NA; CDR3: CASSFGGGYEQYF; DNA: TGTGCCAGCAGCTTTGGCGGGGGTTACGAGCAGTACTTC
D: NA; J: TRBJ2-7; V: TRBV4-3; size: NA; CDR3: CASSQDFTGISYSYEQYF; DNA: TGCGCCAGCAGCCAAGATTTTACAGGGATCAGTTACTCCTACGAGCAGTACTTC
D: NA; J: TRBJ1-3; V: TRBV5-6; size: NA; CDR3: CASSLGGGSGNTIYF; DNA: TGTGCCAGCAGCTTGGGAGGGGGCTCTGGAAACACCATATATTTT
D: NA; J: TRBJ1-1; V: TRBV5-4; size: NA; CDR3: CASSLAGMNTEAFF; DNA: TGTGCCAGCAGCTTGGCGGGGATGAACACTGAAGCTTTCTTT
D: TRBD1; J: TRBJ1-2; V: TRBV15; size: few; CDR3: CATSRDWGTAVNYGYTF; DNA: TGTGCCACCAGCAGAGATTGGGGGACAGCTGTTAACTATGGCTACACCTTC
D: NA; J: TRBJ1-2; V: TRBV29-1; size: NA; CDR3: CSVAGAGRSPTF; DNA: TGCAGCGTCGCCGGTGCAGGGAGGTCTCCCACCTTC
D: NA; J: TRBJ2-2; V: TRBV29-1; size: NA; CDR3: CSVFASSTGELFF; DNA: TGCAGCGTTTTTGCGAGTTCCACCGGGGAGCTGTTTTTT
D: TRBD2; J: TRBJ2-3; V: TRBV10-3; size: NA; CDR3: CAISVGLAGRTDTQYF; DNA: TGTGCCATCAGTGTAGGACTAGCGGGACGCACAGATACGCAGTATTTT
D: NA; J: TRBJ1-1; V: TRBV18; size: NA; CDR3: CASSPLGGLNTEAFF; DNA: TGTGCCAGCTCACCGCTCGGGGGGCTGAACACTGAAGCTTTCTTT
D: NA; J: TRBJ2-7; V: TRBV18; size: once; CDR3: CASSPSSSYEQYF; DNA: TGTGCCAGCTCACCATCGAGCTCCTACGAGCAGTACTTC
D: NA; J: TRBJ2-7; V: TRBV11-2; size: NA; CDR3: CASQIWADHSYEQYF; DNA: TGTGCCAGCCAGATTTGGGCAGACCATTCCTACGAGCAGTACTTC
D: NA; J: TRBJ1-2; V: TRBV2; size: NA; CDR3: CASRTGYGYTF; DNA: TGTGCCAGCAGAACAGGGTATGGCTACACCTTC
D: NA; J: TRBJ2-5; V: TRBV9; size: NA; CDR3: CASSVNGAHGETQYF; DNA: TGTGCCAGCAGCGTCAACGGGGCGCATGGAGAGACCCAGTACTTC
D: NA; J: TRBJ2-5; V: TRBV6-6; size: NA; CDR3: CASSGGGAGETQYF; DNA: TGTGCCAGCAGTGGGGGGGGCGCCGGTGAGACCCAGTACTTC
D: TRBD2; J: TRBJ2-4; V: TRBV7-2; size: NA; CDR3: CASSLGASSGGAKNIQYF; DNA: TGTGCCAGCAGCTTAGGTGCGTCTAGCGGGGGAGCCAAAAACATTCAGTACTTC
D: NA; J: TRBJ1-2; V: TRBV7-8; size: NA; CDR3: CASSLENNRRYTF; DNA: TGTGCCAGCAGCTTAGAGAATAACAGGCGCTACACCTTC
D: NA; J: TRBJ2-7; V: TRBV7-8; size: NA; CDR3: CASSSPDRSSPYEQYF; DNA: TGTGCCAGCAGCTCCCCCGACAGGAGCTCCCCCTACGAGCAGTACTTC
D: NA; J: TRBJ1-5; V: TRBV6-1; size: NA; CDR3: CASSPDRYSNQPQHF; DNA: TGTGCCAGCAGTCCTGACAGGTATAGCAATCAGCCCCAGCATTTT
D: NA; J: TRBJ1-1; V: TRBV5-6; size: NA; CDR3: CASSPGRTEAFF; DNA: TGTGCCAGCAGCCCTGGTAGGACTGAAGCTTTCTTT
D: TRBD2; J: TRBJ2-7; V: TRBV27; size: NA; CDR3: CASSPGLAGPTYEQYF; DNA: TGTGCCAGCAGCCCCGGACTAGCGGGCCCAACCTACGAGCAGTACTTC
D: NA; J: TRBJ2-1; V: TRBV4-2; size: NA; CDR3: CASSHSRDSLLNEQFF; DNA: TGTGCCAGCAGCCATTCCCGGGACTCCCTGCTAAATGAGCAGTTCTTC
D: NA; J: TRBJ2-7; V: TRBV29-1; size: NA; CDR3: CSVEDPPNYEQYF; DNA: TGCAGCGTTGAAGACCCCCCCAATTACGAGCAGTACTTC
D: NA; J: TRBJ2-5; V: TRBV5-6; size: NA; CDR3: CASSFGTGRQETQYF; DNA: TGTGCCAGCAGCTTTGGGACCGGGCGACAAGAGACCCAGTACTTC
D: NA; J: TRBJ2-1; V: TRBV7-9; size: NA; CDR3: CASSPGMFGYNEQFF; DNA: TGTGCCAGCAGCCCCGGGATGTTCGGCTACAATGAGCAGTTCTTC
D: NA; J: TRBJ1-5; V: TRBV19; size: NA; CDR3: CASSMTRDNQPQHF; DNA: TGTGCCAGTAGTATGACACGGGACAATCAGCCCCAGCATTTT
D: NA; J: TRBJ2-2; V: TRBV7-3; size: NA; CDR3: CASSLRSNTGELFF; DNA: TGTGCCAGCAGCTTAAGGAGTAACACCGGGGAGCTGTTTTTT
D: NA; J: TRBJ1-5; V: TRBV29-1; size: NA; CDR3: CSVEVGSNQPQHF; DNA: TGCAGCGTTGAAGTGGGAAGCAATCAGCCCCAGCATTTT
D: NA; J: TRBJ2-7; V: TRBV9; size: NA; CDR3: CASSVGPPSNEQYF; DNA: TGTGCCAGCAGCGTAGGTCCTCCTTCGAACGAGCAGTACTTC
D: NA; J: TRBJ2-3; V: TRBV7-6; size: NA; CDR3: CASSSQPTNTDTQYF; DNA: TGTGCCAGCAGCTCACAACCGACTAACACAGATACGCAGTATTTT